A selection of T cell receptor beta chains follows, all from one sample in a study of OX40 agonist ivuxolimab in advanced cancers. Using immunoSEQ multiplex PCR, the repertoire was profiled, and TCRdb retains in-frame clones only, with some absent. The table shows approximately 16,000 clones, with more than 75% occurring only once. Material: CD4+ or CD8+ T cells sorted from blood, obtained in a trial of the OX40 agonist ivuxolimab. All receptors come from an adult with an advanced solid tumor such as melanoma, head and neck, liver or kidney cancer. Each CDR3 is given with its conserved first and last residue. Each record gives: clone size, J gene, V gene, D gene, CDR3 DNA, CDR3 protein. The D gene is left open where the match is weak. Clone size appears in some rows only: once, few, many, or a class for an expanded clone.

>-|TRBJ2-1|TRBV28|TRBD1
TGTGCCAGCAGTTTACCCGGGACAGGACTGTATGAGCAGTTCTTC
CASSLPGTGLYEQFF
>-|TRBJ1-6|TRBV19|-
TGTGCCAGTAGCCTCGACGGGGGTCCCACACCCCTCCACTTT
CASSLDGGPTPLHF
>-|TRBJ1-5|TRBV10-3|-
TGTGCCATCAGTGAAGGGGCAGTTACTAGCAATCAGCCCCAGCATTTT
CAISEGAVTSNQPQHF
>-|TRBJ2-7|TRBV7-9|-
TGTGCCAGCAGCTCCTGGATCTCCTACGAGCAGTACTTC
CASSSWISYEQYF
>-|TRBJ1-2|TRBV9|TRBD1
TGTGCCAGCAGCTCGACAGGGGTGGGGAACACCTTC
CASSSTGVGNTF
>-|TRBJ2-5|TRBV4-1|-
TGCGCCAGCAGCCAAGTCGACAGCCAAGAGACCCAGTACTTC
CASSQVDSQETQYF
>-|TRBJ2-7|TRBV6-5|-
TGTGCCAGCAGTTACTCCAGGGACGTGGGCTACGAGCAGTACTTC
CASSYSRDVGYEQYF
>few|TRBJ2-3|TRBV7-9|TRBD2
TGTGCCAGCAGCTTCGGGACTAGCGGGGAATCGCCAGATACGCAGTATTTT
CASSFGTSGESPDTQYF
>-|TRBJ1-3|TRBV19|-
TGTGCCAGTCAGGATCTTAATGGAAACACCATATATTTT
CASQDLNGNTIYF
>-|TRBJ2-1|TRBV6-1|-
TGTGCCAGCGCGGTGAGGGGACAGCAGTTCTTC
CASAVRGQQFF
>-|TRBJ2-5|TRBV6-5|-
TGTGCCAGCAGTTATCTGAATCAAGAGACCCAGTACTTC
CASSYLNQETQYF
>-|TRBJ2-1|TRBV19|-
TGTGCCAGTAGTGTAGACGCCGTCAATGAGCAGTTCTTC
CASSVDAVNEQFF
>-|TRBJ2-1|TRBV29-1|TRBD2
TGCAGCGTTGAAACCCGGACTAGCGGGGGGGCCGTTCGCGGTGAGCAGTTCTTC
CSVETRTSGGAVRGEQFF
>-|TRBJ1-2|TRBV9|-
TGTGCCAGCAGCGCCGACAGGAACTATGGCTACACCTTC
CASSADRNYGYTF
>-|TRBJ1-1|TRBV28|-
TGTGCCAGCAGGTACAGGGACCTGACCGGGACTGAAGCTTTCTTT
CASRYRDLTGTEAFF
>-|TRBJ2-2|TRBV5-6|TRBD1
TGTGCCAGCAGCTTGGCCAGGGGGCTCACCGGGGAGCTGTTTTTT
CASSLARGLTGELFF
>-|TRBJ2-7|TRBV6-1|-
TGTGCCAGCAGTGGTCGCTCGGCAGGCCCCTACGAGCAGTACTTC
CASSGRSAGPYEQYF
>-|TRBJ1-2|TRBV27|TRBD1
TGTGCCAGCAGTTATAGGGGGACAGGGGCCCCTCCTCGCTACACCTTC
CASSYRGTGAPPRYTF
>-|TRBJ1-1|TRBV4-3|-
TGCGCCAGCAGCCAGATGGAGAGTACTGAAGCTTTCTTT
CASSQMESTEAFF
>-|TRBJ1-1|TRBV5-8|-
TGTGCCAGCAGCTTCGGAATGACGCCGAACACTGAAGCTTTCTTT
CASSFGMTPNTEAFF
>-|TRBJ2-2|TRBV7-9|TRBD1
TGTGCCAGCCACAGGGGCACCGGGGAGCTGTTTTTT
CASHRGTGELFF
>-|TRBJ1-1|TRBV7-9|TRBD1
TGTGCCAGCAGCCCCGACAGGGACGGGACTGAAGCTTTCTTT
CASSPDRDGTEAFF
>-|TRBJ2-7|TRBV5-1|-
TGCGCCAGCAGGGCGGCGGAAGGGCACGAGCAGTACTTC
CASRAAEGHEQYF
>-|TRBJ2-7|TRBV11-3|-
TGTGCCAGCAGCTTAGCGATCGGTTGGGACAACTTCTACGAGCAGTACTTC
CASSLAIGWDNFYEQYF
>-|TRBJ1-1|TRBV5-1|TRBD1
TGCGCCAGCAGCTGGAGACAGGGGGGGTACACTGAAGCTTTCTTT
CASSWRQGGYTEAFF
>-|TRBJ2-1|TRBV6-5|TRBD2
TGTGCCAGCAGTGTTCTAGCGGGTTCCCTTAATGAGCAGTTCTTC
CASSVLAGSLNEQFF
>few|TRBJ2-1|TRBV7-3|-
TGTGCCAGCAGCGTAGCAGGGTTAAATGAGCAGTTCTTC
CASSVAGLNEQFF
>-|TRBJ2-7|TRBV6-6|-
TGTGCCAGCAGTTACTCCCCAGCCCTCTTCTCCTACGAGCAGTACTTC
CASSYSPALFSYEQYF
>-|TRBJ2-1|TRBV7-9|-
TGTGCCAGCAGCCACCCCCGGCCCAGCTCCTACAATGAGCAGTTCTTC
CASSHPRPSSYNEQFF
>-|TRBJ2-3|TRBV5-8|-
TGTGCCAGCAATCACGCCGGCCCCACAGATACGCAGTATTTT
CASNHAGPTDTQYF
>-|TRBJ2-7|TRBV6-1|-
TGTGCCAGCAGTGTTTACGAGGGTCGCGAGCAGTACTTC
CASSVYEGREQYF
>-|TRBJ2-2|TRBV27|-
TGTGCCAGCAGTCCGAACACCGGGGAGCTGTTTTTT
CASSPNTGELFF
>-|TRBJ1-5|TRBV7-2|-
TGTGCCAGCAGCTTTTATGGGGGGAATCAGCCCCAGCATTTT
CASSFYGGNQPQHF
>-|TRBJ2-5|TRBV27|-
TGTGCCAGCAGACAGGGACGGGAGACCCAGTACTTC
CASRQGRETQYF
>-|TRBJ1-5|TRBV5-5|TRBD1
TGTGCCAGCAGCTTGGGACAGGGGCCGAAACAGCCCCAGCATTTT
CASSLGQGPKQPQHF
>few|TRBJ2-2|TRBV27|-
TGTGCCAGCAGTTTCCAGGTGGGCGGGGAGCTGTTTTTT
CASSFQVGGELFF
>-|TRBJ1-1|TRBV4-2|TRBD1
TGTGCCAGCAGCCAAGGGCCCCGGGACAGGGGGAAGAACACTGAAGCTTTCTTT
CASSQGPRDRGKNTEAFF
>-|TRBJ2-1|TRBV9|-
TGTGCCAGCAGCGTAGAGGGGAACACCTACAATGAGCAGTTCTTC
CASSVEGNTYNEQFF
>-|TRBJ1-1|TRBV27|-
TGTGCCAGCAGTTTAGGACTGAACACTGAAGCTTTCTTT
CASSLGLNTEAFF
>-|TRBJ1-2|TRBV6-5|-
TGTGCCAGCGGCGCGGGGGGGGTGGATGGCTACACCTTC
CASGAGGVDGYTF
>-|TRBJ1-5|TRBV10-3|-
TGTGCCATCAGTGAGGGCAGCAATCAGCCCCAGCATTTT
CAISEGSNQPQHF
>-|TRBJ2-7|TRBV27|-
TGTGCCAGCAGTTGGAAGGGGCTAAGGCCCACCTACGAGCAGTACTTC
CASSWKGLRPTYEQYF
>-|TRBJ2-7|TRBV6-5|-
TGTGCCAGCAGTTACGCGTTCTCCTACGAGCAGTACTTC
CASSYAFSYEQYF
>-|TRBJ1-1|TRBV4-1|TRBD1
TGCGCCAGCAGCCCAGCCCAGACAGGGGTCTTTGAAGCTTTCTTT
CASSPAQTGVFEAFF
>-|TRBJ1-1|TRBV5-1|TRBD1
TGCGCCAGCAGTGAGGGGACAGGGTGGGGCATGAACACTGAAGCTTTCTTT
CASSEGTGWGMNTEAFF
>-|TRBJ2-1|TRBV7-9|-
TGTGCCAGCAGCCCCACCGAACGCAATGAGCAGTTCTTC
CASSPTERNEQFF
>-|TRBJ1-5|TRBV7-9|TRBD1
TGTGCCAGCAGCCCCGGACAGGGACAGCCCCAGCATTTT
CASSPGQGQPQHF
>-|TRBJ1-2|TRBV7-9|TRBD1
TGTGCCAGCAGCTTTGGACAGGCTGGGCCCGATGGCTACACCTTC
CASSFGQAGPDGYTF